This T cell receptor (beta chain) comes out of a study of T cell responses to AZD1222 COVID-19 vaccine (dated by TCRdb to the early 2020s). About the study as a whole: TCR sequencing covered some 240 trial participants: around 210 given two doses of AZD1222 and about 26 given two doses of MenACWY control vaccine. Trial participants were enrolled into age subgroups of 18-55, 56-69 and 70-plus years, which contained around 140, 26 and 57 TCR-sequenced participants, respectively. The study at large found these results: Because no day 14 peak-response samples were available, the repertoires could be characterized only after the peak T cell response. A significant rise in spike-specific TCR breadth and depth was observed after two AZD1222 doses relative to day 0 and relative to MenACWY recipients. Conclusions about previously exposed vaccinees were limited because only six AZD1222 recipients were SARS-CoV-2 seropositive at baseline. In the small 56-69-year group, the increase in depth fell short of significance, most likely because of low power. Vaccine-associated CD4 TCRs spanned the whole spike protein, with dominant responses in regions 160-218 and 743-854. Participants were mostly white British, with more females than males. The authors suggested clonal diversity may have been underestimated. Nearly half of unique spike-specific TCRs reportedly recognized epitopes outside regions mutated in the B.1.351 and B.1.1.7 variants.

The germline V gene encodes CDR1 SGHTA and CDR2 FQGNSA. The germline ends are 12 bases apart after V is trimmed by 4 bases and J by 3 bases. The CDR3 goes from the cysteine to the phenylalanine over 14 residues. The sequence is cut down to CDR3 DNA, 42 bases in frame from base 1. The CDR3 regions of human TCRbeta chains were analyzed by immunosequencing. Turning to the authors' computational methods: Repertoire TCRs were matched against a reference library of SARS-CoV-2-specific TCRs generated with the MIRA antigen-specificity platform. Breadth was defined as the fraction of unique TCRs that were SARS-CoV-2-associated. Depth was defined as the fraction of total T cells that were SARS-CoV-2-associated. Using the MIRA data, every spike-specific TCR was mapped to the spike region that the TCR reacted to and assigned to either a CD4 or a CD8 class. Log10-transformed breadth and depth values were compared by one-way ANOVA with Sidak's multiple comparisons tests. TCRdb mirrors the immuneACCESS table, restricted to in-frame sequences. Some clones are absent from its copies; in checked studies, under half trace to an unresolved V gene, and the reason for the others is unknown. V, J and clone size reflect that table, while D and trimming were determined from the DNA. For this sample there are some 160,000 clones; around nine tenths appear just once. The ten largest clones capture around 1% of the sample.

In the paper's terms, the time point label means: about 28 days (+/-7) after the second vaccine dose. Because spike-specific TCR depth and breadth did not differ between the two schedules, AZD1222 recipients who got a second dose at roughly 4 weeks were pooled with those who got a second dose at roughly 12 weeks. The vaccinee samples were drawn from two UK trials, COV001 and COV002, one of which was a single-blind randomized controlled phase 2/3 trial testing AZD1222 (ChAdOx1 nCoV-19) in healthy adults. For TCRbeta chain sequencing, PBMC samples from trial participants were taken at day 0 and at day 28 after the second dose. As for this clone: What this receptor recognizes is not known. No per-base quality is available; no much larger clone lies one base away.

This chain is built from TRBV7-2 and TRBJ2-5, and the D gene may be TRBD2, 6 bases matching. The receptor was derived from an adult who received the AZD1222 COVID-19 vaccine. The sample in question was peripheral blood, obtained 28 days after the second AZD1222 dose. CDR3 loop: CASSSGTSKETQYF. The bases are TGTGCCAGCAGCTCCGGGACTTCTAAAGAGACCCAGTACTTC.